This T cell receptor beta chain was identified in a study of regulatory dendritic cells for organ transplantation. Data came from immunoSEQ multiplex PCR; TCRdb stores just in-frame clones and leaves some out. The sample carries tens of thousands of clones, 74% recorded once. Germline V CDR1 and CDR2: SGDLS, YYNGEE. The length of the CDR3 is 16 residues. V trimming: 1 base; J trimming: 4 bases; junction bases outside the gene matches: 7. The TCR was taken from a human donor in good health. The sequencing sample was made of memory CD4+ T cells from blood. Specified subset: CD45RO+ memory T cells. This sequence joins TRBV9 and TRBJ2-5; 10 bases align to TRBD2. Here the CDR3 DNA reads TGTGCCAGCAGCGTAAACAGCGGGGGGGATATAGAGACCCAGTACTTC. It codes for CASSVNSGGDIETQYF.